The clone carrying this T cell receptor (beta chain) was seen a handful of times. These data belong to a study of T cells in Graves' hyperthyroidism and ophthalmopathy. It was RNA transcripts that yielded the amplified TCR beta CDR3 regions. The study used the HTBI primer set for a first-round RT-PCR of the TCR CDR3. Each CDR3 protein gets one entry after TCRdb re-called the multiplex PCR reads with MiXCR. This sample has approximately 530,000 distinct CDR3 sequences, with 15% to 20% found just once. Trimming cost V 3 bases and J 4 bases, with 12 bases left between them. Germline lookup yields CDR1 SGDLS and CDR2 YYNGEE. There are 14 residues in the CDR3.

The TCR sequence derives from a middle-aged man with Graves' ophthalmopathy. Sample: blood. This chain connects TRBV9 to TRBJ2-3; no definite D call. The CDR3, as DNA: TGTGCCAGCAGCGCCAATTTTGGAGCAGATACGCAGTATTTT. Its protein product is CASSANFGADTQYF. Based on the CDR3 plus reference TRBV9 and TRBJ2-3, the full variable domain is DSGVTQTPKHLITATGQRVTLRCSPRSGDLSVYWYQQSLDQGLQFLIQYYNGEERAKGNILERFSAQQFPDLHSELNLSSLELGDSALYFCASSANFGADTQYFGPGTRLTVL.